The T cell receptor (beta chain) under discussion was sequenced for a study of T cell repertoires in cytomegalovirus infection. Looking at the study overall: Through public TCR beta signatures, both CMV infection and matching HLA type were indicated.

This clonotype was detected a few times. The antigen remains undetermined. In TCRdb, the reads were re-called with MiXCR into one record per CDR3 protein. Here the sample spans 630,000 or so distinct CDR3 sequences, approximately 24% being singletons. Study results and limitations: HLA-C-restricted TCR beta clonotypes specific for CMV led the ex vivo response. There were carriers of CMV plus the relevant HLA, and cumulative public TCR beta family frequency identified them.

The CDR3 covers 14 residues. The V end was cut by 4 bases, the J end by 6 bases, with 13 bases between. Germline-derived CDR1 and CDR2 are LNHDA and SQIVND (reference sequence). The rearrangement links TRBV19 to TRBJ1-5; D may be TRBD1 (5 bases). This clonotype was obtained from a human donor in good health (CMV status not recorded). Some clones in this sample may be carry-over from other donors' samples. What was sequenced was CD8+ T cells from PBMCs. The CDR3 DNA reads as TGTGCCAGTAGTAAAGCCAGGGAAGGTCAGCCCCAGCATTTT. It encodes CASSKAREGQPQHF.